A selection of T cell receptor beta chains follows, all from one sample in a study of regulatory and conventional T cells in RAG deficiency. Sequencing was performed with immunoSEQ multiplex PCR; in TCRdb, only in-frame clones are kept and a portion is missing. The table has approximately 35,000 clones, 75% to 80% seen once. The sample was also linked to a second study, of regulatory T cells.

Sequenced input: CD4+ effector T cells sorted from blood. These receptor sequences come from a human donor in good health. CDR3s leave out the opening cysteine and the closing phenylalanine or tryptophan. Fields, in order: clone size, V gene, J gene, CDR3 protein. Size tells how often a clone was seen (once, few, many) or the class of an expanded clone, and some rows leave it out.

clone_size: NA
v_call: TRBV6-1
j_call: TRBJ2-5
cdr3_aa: ASSEIYQETQY

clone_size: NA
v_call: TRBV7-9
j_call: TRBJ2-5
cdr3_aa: ASSLSGQETQY

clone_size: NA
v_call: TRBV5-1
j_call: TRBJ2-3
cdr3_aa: ASSLESDTQY

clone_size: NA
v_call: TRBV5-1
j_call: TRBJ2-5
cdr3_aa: ASSPSPGTEETQY

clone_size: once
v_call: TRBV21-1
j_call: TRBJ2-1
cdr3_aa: ASSPAGQGYMDEQF

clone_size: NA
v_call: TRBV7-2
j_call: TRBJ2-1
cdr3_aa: ASSSQRGAGQF

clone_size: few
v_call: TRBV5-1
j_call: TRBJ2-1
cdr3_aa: ASSLAPGRRLF

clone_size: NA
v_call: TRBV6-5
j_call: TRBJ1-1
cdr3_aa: ASRVEQGNTEAF

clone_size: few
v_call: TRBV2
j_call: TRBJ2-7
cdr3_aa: ASRPGLTRYEQY

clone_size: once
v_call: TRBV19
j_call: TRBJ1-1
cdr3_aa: ASSMGRENTEAF

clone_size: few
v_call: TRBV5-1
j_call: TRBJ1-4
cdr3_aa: ASSLALEREKLF

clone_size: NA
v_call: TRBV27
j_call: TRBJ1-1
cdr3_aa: ASAGGPDTEAF

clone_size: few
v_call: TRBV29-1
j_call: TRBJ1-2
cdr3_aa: SVAGTGGRNGYT

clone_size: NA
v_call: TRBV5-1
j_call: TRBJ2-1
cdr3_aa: ASSPGSRGSSYNEQF

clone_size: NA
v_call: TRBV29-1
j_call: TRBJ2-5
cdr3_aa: SVRGGQETQY

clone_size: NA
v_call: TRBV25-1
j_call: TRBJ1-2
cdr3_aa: ASSNNIPRDSYGYT

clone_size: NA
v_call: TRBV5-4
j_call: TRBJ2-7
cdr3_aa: ASSLRDRAYEQY

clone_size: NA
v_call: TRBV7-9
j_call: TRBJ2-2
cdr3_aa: ASSLAAANTGELF

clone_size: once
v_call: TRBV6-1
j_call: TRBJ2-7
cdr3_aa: ASSAYGGETYEQY

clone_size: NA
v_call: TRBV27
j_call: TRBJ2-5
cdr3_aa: ASSFTSGGAGKTQY

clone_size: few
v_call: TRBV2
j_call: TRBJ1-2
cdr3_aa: AIESRAPEGYT

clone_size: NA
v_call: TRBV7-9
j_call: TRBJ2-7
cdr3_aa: AGEGDHEQY

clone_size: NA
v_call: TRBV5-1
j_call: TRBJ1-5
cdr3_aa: ASSLDGPRGNQPQH

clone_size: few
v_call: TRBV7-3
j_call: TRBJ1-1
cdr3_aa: ASSLMGQGAINTEAF

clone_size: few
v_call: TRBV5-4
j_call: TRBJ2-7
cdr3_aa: ASSFGQGGGYEQY

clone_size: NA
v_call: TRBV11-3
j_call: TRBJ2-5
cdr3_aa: ASSHGGVETQY

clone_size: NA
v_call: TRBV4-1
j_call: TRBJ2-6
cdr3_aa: ASSQEIVPTGANVLT

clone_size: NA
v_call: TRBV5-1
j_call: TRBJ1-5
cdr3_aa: ASSLGGSSNQPQH

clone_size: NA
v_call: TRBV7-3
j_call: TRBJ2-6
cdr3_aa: ASSPRFLPGANVLT

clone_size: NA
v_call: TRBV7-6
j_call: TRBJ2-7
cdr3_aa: ASSLLTGRQTYEQY

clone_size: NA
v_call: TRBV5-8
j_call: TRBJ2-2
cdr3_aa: ASSTNPTGELF

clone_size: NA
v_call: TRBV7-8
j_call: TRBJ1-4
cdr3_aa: ASSLGTANGEKLF

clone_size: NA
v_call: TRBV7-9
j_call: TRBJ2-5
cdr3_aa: ASSTPAGTLYQETQY

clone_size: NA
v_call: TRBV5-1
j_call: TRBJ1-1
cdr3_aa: ASSHGTGGAGNTEAF

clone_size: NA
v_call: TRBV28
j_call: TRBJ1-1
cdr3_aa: ASSFLMTVNTEAF

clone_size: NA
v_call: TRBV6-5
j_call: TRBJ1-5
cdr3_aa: ASSRYPQGNQPQH

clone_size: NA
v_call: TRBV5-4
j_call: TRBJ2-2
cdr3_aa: ASTDPGLADTGELF

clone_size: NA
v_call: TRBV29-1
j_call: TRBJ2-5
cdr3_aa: SAASEETQY

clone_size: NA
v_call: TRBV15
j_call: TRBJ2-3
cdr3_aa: ATSRFVNLQDTTDTQY

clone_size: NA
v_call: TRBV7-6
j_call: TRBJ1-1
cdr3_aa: ASSFPRTGTGNTEAF

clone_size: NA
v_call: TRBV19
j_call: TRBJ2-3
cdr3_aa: ASSLRDRGTDTQY

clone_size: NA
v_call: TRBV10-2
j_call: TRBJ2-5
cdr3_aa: ASRAPGGGKETQY

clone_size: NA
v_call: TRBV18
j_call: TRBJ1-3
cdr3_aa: ASSPPGATGNTIY

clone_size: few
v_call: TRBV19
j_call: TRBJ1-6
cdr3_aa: ASSSLPSSPLH

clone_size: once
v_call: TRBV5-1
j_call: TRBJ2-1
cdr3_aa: ASSATVYYNEQQF

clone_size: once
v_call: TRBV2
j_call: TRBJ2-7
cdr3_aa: ASRLGYSYYEQY

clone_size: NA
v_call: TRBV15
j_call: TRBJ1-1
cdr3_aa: ATSSRGIRNTEAF

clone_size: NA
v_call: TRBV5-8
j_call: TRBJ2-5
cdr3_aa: ASSWGGALETQY

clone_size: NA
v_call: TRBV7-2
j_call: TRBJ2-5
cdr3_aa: ASSFDRVQETQY

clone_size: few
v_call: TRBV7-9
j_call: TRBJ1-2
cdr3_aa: ASSLQDYGYT

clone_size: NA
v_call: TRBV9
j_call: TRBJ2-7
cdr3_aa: ASSVGGTSSYEQY

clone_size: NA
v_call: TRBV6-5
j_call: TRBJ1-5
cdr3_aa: ASRRSGYNQPQH

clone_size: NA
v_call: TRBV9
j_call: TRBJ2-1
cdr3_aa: ASSISPGTHEQF

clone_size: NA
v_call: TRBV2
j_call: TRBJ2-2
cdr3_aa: ASTSQGFPSAGELF

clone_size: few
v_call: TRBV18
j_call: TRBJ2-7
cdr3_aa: ASSPNRGDPYEQY

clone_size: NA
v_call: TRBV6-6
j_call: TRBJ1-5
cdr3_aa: ASSYSVQLSNQPQH

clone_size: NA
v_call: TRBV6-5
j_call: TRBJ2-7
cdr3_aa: ASSSPGQGRYEQY

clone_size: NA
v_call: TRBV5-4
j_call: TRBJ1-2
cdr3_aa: ASSFPGTGGIGGYT

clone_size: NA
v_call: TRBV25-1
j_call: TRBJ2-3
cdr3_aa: ASAQGSTDTQY

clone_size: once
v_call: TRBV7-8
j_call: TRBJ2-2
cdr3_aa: ASSVPRRAGAAGELF